A single sample gave rise to the 29 T cell receptor beta chains below, sequenced in a study of cytomegalovirus exposure and HLA in healthy donors. Method: immunoSEQ multiplex PCR; TCRdb's copy keeps in-frame clones and lacks some. The sample records fewer than 250,000 clones, around 80% being singletons. Sequences were obtained from PBMCs. The receptors stem from a woman aged 30 to 39 in good health and CMV-seropositive.

The chain combines TRBV4-1 with TRBJ1-1; TRBD1 aligns across 9 bases. The germline V gene has CDR1 MGHRA and CDR2 YSYEKL. V trimming: 2 bases; J trimming: 0 bases; junction bases outside the gene matches: 19. This CDR3 contains 21 residues. The CDR3 DNA reads as TGCGCCAGCAGCCAAACACCACTCAGGACAGGGGCTAAAAGCATGAACACTGAAGCTTTCTTT. Encoded protein: CASSQTPLRTGAKSMNTEAFF.

This clone has only a few counts. This chain links TRBV6-4 with TRBJ1-2, with D perhaps matching TRBD1 (5 bases). V dropped 2 bases and J dropped 1 base, with 5 bases sitting between them. The CDR3 is 13 residues long. The germline gives CDR1 MRHNA, CDR2 SNTAGT. Here the CDR3 reads CASSDDSNYGYTF. The CDR3 DNA is TGTGCCAGCAGTGACGACAGTAACTATGGCTACACCTTC.

The chain recombines TRBV11-3 with TRBJ1-1, with a tentative D call TRBD1 (6 bases). This CDR3 is 14 amino acids long. V was trimmed by 0 bases and J by 5 bases, leaving 10 bases between them. The germline gives CDR1 SGHNT, CDR2 YENEEA. The chain's CDR3 is CASSLEGRGTEAFF. The CDR3 DNA sequence: TGTGCCAGCAGCTTAGAGGGTAGGGGGACTGAAGCTTTCTTT.

V gene TRBV5-5 combines with J gene TRBJ2-7; perhaps TRBD2 as D (6 bases). This CDR3 contains 14 residues. Germline CDR1 is SGHKS and CDR2 is YYEKEE (reference sequence). Trimming took off 1 base at V and 3 bases at J, with 11 bases between the two ends. CDR3 coding DNA: TGTGCCAGCAGCTTGTACAGCGGGTACTACGAGCAGTACTTC. Amino acid sequence: CASSLYSGYYEQYF.

V usage is TRBV5-4 and J usage is TRBJ2-1; weak D call: TRBD2 (5 bases). Trimming took off 4 bases at V and 0 bases at J, with 8 bases between the two ends. The CDR3 contains 14 residues. Germline CDR1 is SGHNT and CDR2 is YYREEE (reference sequence). The CDR3 DNA reads TGTGCCAGCAGCCTAGGGAGCTCCTACAATGAGCAGTTCTTC. Its protein product is CASSLGSSYNEQFF. The full variable domain, its missing parts supplied by reference TRBV5-4 and TRBJ2-1, is ETGVTQSPTHLIKTRGQQVTLRCSSQSGHNTVSWYQQALGQGPQFIFQYYREEENGRGNFPPRFSGLQFPNYSSELNVNALELDDSALYLCASSLGSSYNEQFFGPGTRLTVL.

J is TRBJ2-1 and V is TRBV5-1; TRBD1 matches 8 bases. Germline CDR1 is SGHRS and CDR2 is YFSETQ. The V and J ends lost 6 bases and 3 bases, in that order; junction bases with no gene match: 11. This CDR3 comprises 16 residues. For the CDR3, the DNA is TGCGCCAGCACTTTGGGCGACAGGGGAAGCTACAATGAGCAGTTCTTC. As protein: CASTLGDRGSYNEQFF.

The chain uses TRBV4-1 and TRBJ2-2; D is undetermined. The CDR3 spans 15 residues. Germline V gene sequence: CDR1 MGHRA, CDR2 YSYEKL. V was pared by 0 bases and J by 1 base, with 6 bases between. CDR3 bases: TGCGCCAGCAGCCAAGAGCCGGGGAACACCGGGGAGCTGTTTTTT. Translating it yields CASSQEPGNTGELFF.

The chain combines TRBV5-6 with TRBJ1-5, with D uncertain. V gave up 0 bases and J gave up 1 base, with 14 bases separating them. Germline assignment: CDR1 SGHDT and CDR2 YYEEEE. The CDR3 sequence is 17 residues long. The CDR3: CASSLAGSLGSNQPQHF. CDR3 nucleotide sequence: TGTGCCAGCAGCTTGGCCGGCTCTCTAGGAAGCAATCAGCCCCAGCATTTT.

The gene calls are TRBV5-1 and TRBJ1-1, with D unclear. The length of the CDR3 is 14 residues. The ends were cut back, 1 base at V and 1 base at J, with 8 bases in the middle. The germline gives CDR1 SGHRS, CDR2 YFSETQ. The CDR3 loop reads CASSLSAPNTEAFF. For the CDR3, the DNA is TGCGCCAGCAGCTTGTCGGCACCGAACACTGAAGCTTTCTTT.

The V call is TRBV28, the J call TRBJ2-1, with 8 bases matching TRBD1. In germline, CDR1 is MDHEN, CDR2 SYDVKM. V lost 5 bases and J lost 5; bases outside the gene matches: 5. The CDR3 is 14 amino acids. As DNA, the CDR3 is TGTGCCAGCAGTCCCAGGGGGCGTCACAATGAGCAGTTCTTC. This sequence encodes CASSPRGRHNEQFF.

This chain uses TRBV30 with TRBJ1-1; tentative D call: TRBD1 (5 bases). Trimming pared 0 bases from V and 3 bases from J, leaving 20 bases between. Germline V lookup: CDR1 GTSNPN, CDR2 SVGIG (reference sequence). The CDR3 loop spans 17 amino acids. CDR3 sequence reads: CAWSVWGREWADTEAFF. Written as DNA, the CDR3 is TGTGCCTGGAGTGTCTGGGGCAGGGAATGGGCGGACACTGAAGCTTTCTTT. The whole variable domain, filled in from reference TRBV30 and TRBJ1-1, reads SQTIHQWPATLVQPVGSPLSLECTVEGTSNPNLYWYRQAAGRGLQLLFYSVGIGQISSEVPQNLSASRPQDRQFILSSKKLLLSDSGFYLCAWSVWGREWADTEAFFGQGTRLTVV.

V gene TRBV29-1 combines with J gene TRBJ2-7; D possibly uses TRBD1 or TRBD2 (6 bases each). The CDR3 has 12 residues. Germline V gene lookup returns CDR1 SQVTM and CDR2 ANQGSEA. Trimming removed 3 bases from V and 6 bases from J, with 12 bases in between. In nucleotides, the CDR3 is TGCAGCGTTGAGAGGGGGAGGACCGAGCAGTACTTC. This encodes CSVERGRTEQYF.

The CDR3, as DNA: TGCGCCAGCAGCCGACTAGCGTCTGGTATCAACAATGAGCAGTTCTTC. It specifies CASSRLASGINNEQFF. The genes are TRBV4-1 and TRBJ2-1; TRBD2 matches 8 bases. Germline loops: CDR1 MGHRA, CDR2 YSYEKL. This CDR3 has 16 amino acids. V trimming: 4 bases; J trimming: 5 bases; junction bases outside the gene matches: 10.

Here the CDR3 DNA reads TGCAGCGTTGTGCGAGCGGGAGATTACAATGAGCAGTTCTTC. As protein: CSVVRAGDYNEQFF. The V gene is TRBV29-1, the J gene TRBJ2-1; TRBD2 matches at 8 bases. This CDR3 has 14 amino acids. Germline V lookup: CDR1 SQVTM, CDR2 ANQGSEA. J gave up 4 bases and V 4 bases, and 6 bases lay outside the gene matches.

This clone was seen more than once but under ten times. The chain uses TRBV6-5 and TRBJ1-5; no reliable D call. This CDR3 is built from 13 residues. Germline CDR1 and CDR2: MNHEY and SVGAGI. V was shortened by 6 bases and J by 6 bases, with 12 bases between the two germline ends. CDR3 loop: CASRASVAQPQHF. DNA of the CDR3: TGTGCCAGCAGAGCAAGCGTTGCTCAGCCCCAGCATTTT.

This clone came up once. The chain joins TRBV30 to TRBJ2-7, with 7 nucleotides matching TRBD2. Germline lookup yields CDR1 GTSNPN and CDR2 SVGIG (reference sequence). V trimming: 6 bases; J trimming: 0 bases; junction bases outside the gene matches: 5. The CDR3 extends over 13 amino acids. CDR3 bases: TGTGCCTGTACCCGGGACTACTCCTACGAGCAGTACTTC. Its protein is CACTRDYSYEQYF.

This chain joins TRBV5-1 and TRBJ2-1; D not resolved. This CDR3 spans 15 amino acids. Germline values: CDR1 SGHRS, CDR2 YFSETQ. V lost 4 bases to trimming and J lost 4 bases, with 15 bases between them. The CDR3: CASSPTPLVYNEQFF. The CDR3 nucleotides are TGCGCCAGCAGCCCCACCCCCCTAGTTTACAATGAGCAGTTCTTC.

The rearrangement uses TRBV29-1 and TRBJ2-3; 10 nucleotides agree with TRBD1. Trimming removed 3 bases from V and 0 bases from J; junction bases left unmatched: 12. This CDR3 comprises 18 residues. Per germline, CDR1 SQVTM and CDR2 ANQGSEA. Written as DNA, the CDR3 is TGCAGCGTTGATCCCCCGCCAAGGGACAGGGGAAGCACAGATACGCAGTATTTT. Amino acids: CSVDPPPRDRGSTDTQYF.

The chain joins TRBV30 to TRBJ1-1; D may be TRBD1 (5 bases). Germline values: CDR1 GTSNPN, CDR2 SVGIG (reference sequence). The CDR3 runs 13 residues. Trimming took 0 bases from V and 5 from J, leaving 10 bases between them. The CDR3: CAWSVWGGTEAFF. For the CDR3, the DNA is TGTGCCTGGAGTGTTTGGGGGGGGACTGAAGCTTTCTTT.

The chain couples TRBV11-1 to TRBJ1-1, with D unresolved. CDR1 is SGHAT, CDR2 FQDESV, per germline (reference sequence). There are 15 residues in the CDR3. V shed 7 bases and J shed 5 bases, with 20 bases lying between them. The CDR3 coding sequence is TGTGCCAGCACCAACCTTCGAAGCGAGAGTACTGAAGCTTTCTTT. As protein: CASTNLRSESTEAFF.

The V and J genes are TRBV13 and TRBJ2-7; D perhaps matches TRBD1 (5 bases). Per germline, CDR1 PRHDT and CDR2 FYEKMQ (reference sequence). The CDR3 totals 15 residues. The V end lost 2 bases, the J end lost 3 bases, and 14 bases lay between the germline ends. CDR3 sequence reads: CASSLQGNGYYEQYF. In DNA, the CDR3 is TGTGCCAGCAGCTTACAGGGAAATGGGTACTACGAGCAGTACTTC. The full variable domain, rest sourced from reference TRBV13 and TRBJ2-7, is AAGVIQSPRHLIKEKRETATLKCYPIPRHDTVYWYQQGPGQDPQFLISFYEKMQSDKGSIPDRFSAQQFSDYHSELNMSSLELGDSALYFCASSLQGNGYYEQYFGPGTRLTVT.

This chain connects TRBV25-1 to TRBJ2-7, with 7 bases matching TRBD1. V lost 5 bases to trimming and J lost 1 base; unmatched junction nucleotides: 8. The CDR3 is 15 amino acids. Germline values: CDR1 MGHDK, CDR2 SYGVNS. The CDR3: CASSSANRGSYEQYF. The CDR3 coding sequence is TGTGCCAGCAGTTCCGCAAACAGGGGTTCCTACGAGCAGTACTTC.

The chain links TRBV10-1 to TRBJ2-7, with 7 bases that match TRBD1. This CDR3 spans 12 amino acids. Looked up from germline, CDR1 is WNHNN and CDR2 is SYGVQD (reference sequence). V lost 5 bases to trimming and J lost 6 bases; unmatched junction nucleotides: 4. The CDR3 loop reads CASSPTGAEQYF. In DNA form, the CDR3 reads TGCGCCAGCAGTCCTACAGGGGCCGAGCAGTACTTC.

The V gene is TRBV9, the J gene TRBJ2-5; D unresolved. The V gene's germline CDR1 is SGDLS and CDR2 YYNGEE. The V gene lost 1 base and the J gene lost 3 bases, with 7 bases spanning the gap. There are 13 residues in the CDR3. The CDR3 sequence is CASSVREKETQYF. DNA of the CDR3: TGTGCCAGCAGCGTACGCGAGAAAGAGACCCAGTACTTC.

The chain couples TRBV11-2 to TRBJ2-7; D call uncertain. Germline loops: CDR1 SGHAT, CDR2 FQNNGV. V was trimmed by 5 bases and J by 4 bases, leaving 12 bases between them. This CDR3 spans 13 amino acids. CDR3 region: CASSQRDIYEQYF. The CDR3 nucleotides read TGTGCCAGCAGCCAAAGAGATATATACGAGCAGTACTTC.

Here the CDR3 reads CASRSTWGNTEAFF. The CDR3 nucleotides read TGTGCCAGCAGGTCTACCTGGGGAAACACTGAAGCTTTCTTT. The rearrangement uses TRBV2 and TRBJ1-1, with no clear D. Germline V gene sequence: CDR1 SNHLY, CDR2 FYNNEI. CDR3 size: 14 residues. V lost 6 bases to trimming and J lost 2 bases, with 13 bases between them.

This chain connects TRBV6-5 to TRBJ1-1, with 9 bases aligning to TRBD1. Losses at the gene ends were 1 base for V and 3 bases for J; bases not matched to a gene: 0. The CDR3 length is 14 residues. From germline, CDR1 is MNHEY and CDR2 SVGAGI. The CDR3 sequence: CASSYWTGDTEAFF. CDR3 DNA: TGTGCCAGCAGTTACTGGACAGGGGACACTGAAGCTTTCTTT.

V is TRBV28 and J is TRBJ1-1, with a possible D match to TRBD1 (6 bases). V lost 4 bases, J lost 3 bases, and 12 bases lay in between. Per the germline V gene, CDR1 is MDHEN and CDR2 is SYDVKM. The CDR3 has 14 amino acids. CDR3 protein: CASSYRVVDTEAFF. CDR3 bases: TGTGCCAGCAGTTACAGGGTAGTTGACACTGAAGCTTTCTTT.

A few counts support this clone. The chain employs TRBV27 and TRBJ2-5; no firm D call. CDR3 length: 11 amino acids. Germline loops: CDR1 MNHEY, CDR2 SMNVEV (reference sequence). V was shortened by 6 bases and J by 6 bases, with 8 bases between the two germline ends. This CDR3 is CASRDGKTQYF. CDR3 coding DNA: TGTGCCAGCAGGGACGGAAAGACCCAGTACTTC.